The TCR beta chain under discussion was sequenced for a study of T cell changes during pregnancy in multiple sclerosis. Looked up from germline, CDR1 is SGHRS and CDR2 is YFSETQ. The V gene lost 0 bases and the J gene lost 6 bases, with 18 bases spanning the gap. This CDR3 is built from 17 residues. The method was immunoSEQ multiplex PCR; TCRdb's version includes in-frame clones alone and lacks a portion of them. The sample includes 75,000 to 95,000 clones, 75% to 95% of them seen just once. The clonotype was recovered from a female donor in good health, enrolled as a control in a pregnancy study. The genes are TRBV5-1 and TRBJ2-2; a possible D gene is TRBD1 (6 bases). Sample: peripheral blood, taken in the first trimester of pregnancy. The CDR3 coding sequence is TGCGCCAGCAGCTTGGTAGGGCCTACAGGGATGGCCGGGGAGCTGTTTTTT. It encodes CASSLVGPTGMAGELFF. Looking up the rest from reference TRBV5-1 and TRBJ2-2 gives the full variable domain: KAGVTQTPRYLIKTRGQQVTLSCSPISGHRSVSWYQQTPGQGLQFLFEYFSETQRNKGNFPGRFSGRQFSNSRSEMNVSTLELGDSALYLCASSLVGPTGMAGELFFGEGSRLTVL.